This T cell receptor beta chain was recorded in a study of blood T cells in healthy people across ages. Study findings and constraints: Aged donors had fewer naive CD4+ cells and lower diversity than long-lived donors.

A sample-barcoded 5' primer and a J-beta primer mix were used in a second PCR of roughly 6 to 11 cycles. Every cDNA molecule bore a tag from a template-switch adaptor containing 12 random nucleotides. In TCRdb, the 5' RACE reads were re-called with MiXCR into one record per CDR3 protein. The sample contains roughly 560,000 distinct CDR3 sequences, 24% of which appear only once. The CDR3 contains 15 residues. Trimming took 0 bases from V and 3 from J, leaving 13 bases between them. Germline V gene sequence: CDR1 SGHRS, CDR2 YFSETQ. This clonotype was detected ten times or more. Its antigen is not known. These data were also filed under a second study, of T cells of mothers and their children.

The sample was blood. The gene calls are TRBV5-1 and TRBJ2-7; the D is unclear. The receptor's source is a boy younger than 18 in good health. CDR3 nucleotide sequence: TGCGCCAGCAGCTTGGATCTGGCCAACCACTACGAGCAGTACTTC. Amino acid sequence: CASSLDLANHYEQYF. The full variable domain, its missing parts supplied by reference TRBV5-1 and TRBJ2-7, is KAGVTQTPRYLIKTRGQQVTLSCSPISGHRSVSWYQQTPGQGLQFLFEYFSETQRNKGNFPGRFSGRQFSNSRSEMNVSTLELGDSALYLCASSLDLANHYEQYFGPGTRLTVT.